A single sample is the source of the 16 T cell receptor beta chains below, sequenced in a study of molecular identifiers for immune sequencing clone quantification. TCRdb re-called the PCR reads with MiXCR, one entry per CDR3 protein. The table lists 400,000 to 600,000 distinct CDR3 sequences, around 25% of them singletons. Sequencing was performed on naive CD8+ T cells from blood, with Jurkat cell RNA spiked in. The subset: FACS-sorted CD8+CD4-CCR7+CD45RA+ naive T cells. These receptors originate from a human donor in good health. Some libraries in this study had Jurkat cell RNA spiked in.

Ten or more counts support this clonotype. The chain links TRBV7-2 to TRBJ2-7; TRBD2 is a possible D gene (7 bases). Germline V gene data show CDR1 as SGHTA and CDR2 as FQGNSA. V gave up 1 base and J gave up 0 bases, with 19 bases separating them. The CDR3 covers 18 residues. As DNA, the CDR3 is TGTGCCAGCAGCTTAGACGGACGAGGCGGGGGCCCCTCCTACGAGCAGTACTTC. The encoded protein is CASSLDGRGGGPSYEQYF.

In its sample, this clonotype was seen once. A much larger clone is a single base away; this may be a read error. The rearrangement links TRBV12-3 or TRBV12-4 to TRBJ2-7; weak D call: TRBD1 (5 bases). The CDR3 consists of 12 residues. Trimming took off 5 bases at V and 13 bases at J, with 18 bases between the two ends. The chain's CDR3 is CASSPDSQVGYF. The CDR3 DNA is TGTGCCAGCAGTCCAGACAGTCAGGTTGGATACTTC.

Only one count was recorded for this clonotype. The chain combines TRBV4-3 with TRBJ1-5; D unresolved. Deletions cut 0 bases from V and 2 bases from J, with 14 bases between. Germline V gene data show CDR1 as LGHNA and CDR2 as YSLEER. The length of the CDR3 is 17 residues. The DNA for the CDR3 is TGCGCCAGCAGCCAAGATTCTAATGGATTTGGCAATCAGCCCCAGCATTTT. Translating it yields CASSQDSNGFGNQPQHF.

This clonotype has just a few counts. The rearrangement joins TRBV5-1 to TRBJ2-7; D is possibly TRBD1 or TRBD2 (5 bases each). The CDR3 sequence is 15 residues long. The germline V and J ends were trimmed by 5 bases and 7 bases, with 22 bases remaining between them. Germline V gives CDR1 SGHRS, CDR2 YFSETQ. CDR3 nucleotide sequence: TGCGCCAGCAGTTATGCCGGGACCGCACCCGGAGAGCAGTACTTC. It encodes CASSYAGTAPGEQYF. The variable domain in full, completed from reference TRBV5-1 and TRBJ2-7, reads KAGVTQTPRYLIKTRGQQVTLSCSPISGHRSVSWYQQTPGQGLQFLFEYFSETQRNKGNFPGRFSGRQFSNSRSEMNVSTLELGDSALYLCASSYAGTAPGEQYFGPGTRLTVT.

As to this clonotype: A much bigger clone sits one base away, suggesting this may be a read error. The chain links TRBV4-1 to TRBJ1-1; D remains unclear. The V gene lost 2 bases and the J gene lost 8 bases, with 12 bases spanning the gap. Germline assignment: CDR1 MGHRA and CDR2 YSYEKL. The CDR3 has 13 amino acids. The DNA of the CDR3 is TGCGCCAGCAGCCAAAACTCCGGGAGCGAAGCTTTCTTT. Residues: CASSQNSGSEAFF.

This clonotype was recorded a few times. The rearrangement links TRBV5-1 to TRBJ1-3, with D perhaps TRBD1 (5 bases). Germline V gene lookup returns CDR1 SGHRS and CDR2 YFSETQ. Trimming removed 5 bases from V and 7 bases from J, with 16 bases in between. This CDR3 contains 14 residues. The CDR3 nucleotides read TGCGCCAGCAGGCCAGGGAATGGACTTAACACCATATATTTT. Translation gives CASRPGNGLNTIYF.

This clonotype was detected many times. The CDR3 nucleotides are TGTGCCTGGGAGGGACCCGACTCCTACGAGCAGTACTTC. Protein product: CAWEGPDSYEQYF. The chain recombines TRBV30 with TRBJ2-7; D may match TRBD1 or TRBD2 (5 bases each). The V gene's germline CDR1 is GTSNPN and CDR2 SVGIG (reference sequence). CDR3 length equals 13 residues. The V and J ends lost 5 bases and 0 bases respectively, with 11 bases between them.

Details on this clonotype: Being one base from a much bigger clone, this may be a read error. V is TRBV28 and J is TRBJ2-1, with D perhaps TRBD1 or TRBD2 (5 bases each). V lost 5 bases and J 9 bases, leaving 23 bases between the germline ends. The germline CDR1 and CDR2 sequences are MDHEN and SYDVKM. There are 16 residues in the CDR3. In nucleotides, the CDR3 is TGTGCCAGCAGTGCAACCGGGGCAGGGCCCTACGCTGAGCAGTTCTTC. Translated: CASSATGAGPYAEQFF. Complete variable domain (other parts from reference TRBV28 and TRBJ2-1): DVKVTQSSRYLVKRTGEKVFLECVQDMDHENMFWYRQDPGLGLRLIYFSYDVKMKEKGDIPEGYSVSREKKERFSLILESASTNQTSMYLCASSATGAGPYAEQFFGPGTRLTVL.

This clonotype occurred once. The final CDR3 position lacks the conserved phenylalanine or tryptophan, pointing to a likely read error. This chain connects TRBV6-8 to TRBJ1-1, with D unclear. V was trimmed by 4 bases and J by 3 bases, leaving 9 bases between them. CDR1 is MNHGY and CDR2 is SAAAGT in the germline V gene. The CDR3 has 13 amino acids. The CDR3 spells CASSLARYTEAFL. The CDR3 nucleotides are TGTGCCAGCAGTTTGGCAAGGTACACTGAAGCTTTCCTT.

This clonotype turned up a few times. This rearrangement joins TRBV10-3 to TRBJ1-5, with D perhaps matching TRBD1 (6 bases). The germline V and J ends were trimmed by 3 bases and 5 bases, with 11 bases remaining between them. In germline, CDR1 is ENHRY, CDR2 SYGVKD. CDR3 length equals 14 residues. CDR3 nucleotide sequence: TGTGCCATCAGTGAAGAGGACAGCGATCAGCCCCAGCATTTT. It is translated as CAISEEDSDQPQHF.

This clonotype turned up a few times. The chain carries TRBV11-1 and TRBJ2-7; the D gene is possibly TRBD2 (5 bases). Trimming removed 2 bases from V and 0 bases from J, with 11 bases in between. The CDR3 consists of 15 residues. From germline, CDR1 is SGHAT and CDR2 FQDESV (reference sequence). CDR3 sequence: CASSLFSAGSYEQYF. The DNA of the CDR3 is TGTGCCAGCAGCTTATTTTCGGCGGGCTCCTACGAGCAGTACTTC.

This clonotype was picked up a small number of times. The chain uses TRBV4-2 and TRBJ2-1; tentatively, D is TRBD1 (5 bases). This CDR3 region has 14 residues. Trimming cost V 4 bases and J 9 bases, with 16 bases left between them. CDR1 and CDR2 (germline): LGHNA, YNFKEQ. CDR3 residues: CASSPRDASGEQFF. CDR3 DNA: TGTGCCAGCAGCCCCAGGGATGCTTCGGGTGAGCAGTTCTTC.

A remark on this clonotype: A much larger clone is a single base away; this may be a read error. The genes are TRBV7-2 and TRBJ2-3, with D tentatively TRBD2 (5 bases). The CDR3 length is 14 residues. CDR1 SGHTA and CDR2 FQGNSA come from the germline V gene. The CDR3 is CASSLLPGSDTRYF. In DNA form, the CDR3 reads TGTGCCAGCAGCTTACTCCCGGGGTCAGATACGCGGTATTTT.

V and J are TRBV6-5 and TRBJ2-2; possibly TRBD2 for D (5 bases). Germline V lookup: CDR1 MNHEY, CDR2 SVGAGI. The V end lost 7 bases, the J end lost 3 bases, and 12 bases lay between the germline ends. The CDR3 has 14 amino acids. CDR3 loop: CASNEDGDTGELFF. The CDR3 DNA sequence: TGTGCCAGCAACGAAGACGGGGACACCGGGGAGCTGTTTTTT.

Points on this clonotype: This may come from a read error, since a much larger clone is one base off. The chain links TRBV7-9 to TRBJ2-3; a possible D gene is TRBD2 (6 bases). This CDR3 region has 18 residues. Germline CDR1 and CDR2: SEHNR and FQNEAQ (reference sequence). The CDR3, as DNA: TGTGCCAGCAGCCCTCCACCGACATTAGCGGAAGCGCCAGATACGCCGTATTTT. This gives the protein CASSPPPTLAEAPDTPYF.

This clonotype has ten or more counts. The chain couples TRBV7-2 to TRBJ1-6; TRBD1 matches at 10 bases. CDR1 and CDR2 from the germline V gene are SGHTA and FQGNSA. The CDR3 extends over 14 amino acids. Trimming removed 4 bases from V and 10 bases from J; junction bases left unmatched: 4. CDR3 sequence reads: CASSSGQGSSPLHF. In DNA form, the CDR3 reads TGTGCCAGCAGCTCGGGACAGGGGTCCTCACCCCTCCACTTT.